This T cell receptor beta chain was recorded in a study of control samples from healthy donors and cancer patients. This CDR3 comprises 11 residues. The V and J ends lost 10 bases and 5 bases respectively, with 11 bases between them. The V gene's germline CDR1 is MRHNA and CDR2 SNTAGT. Data came from immunoSEQ multiplex PCR; TCRdb stores just in-frame clones and leaves some out. This table holds about 130,000 clones, around 92% found once. The material sequenced was blood. The clonotype was recovered from a woman aged 45-65 years in good health. The chain links TRBV6-4 to TRBJ2-5; no firm D call. Written as DNA, the CDR3 is TGTGCCACGCCAAAGTTTGAGACCCAGTACTTC. Encoded protein: CATPKFETQYF.